This T cell receptor beta chain was found in a study of tissue T cells after allogeneic stem cell transplantation. The time point was: mouse harvest day 14 after allogeneic transplant. Tail vein injection delivered 10^7 T-cell-depleted bone marrow cells and 10^6 splenic CD5+ T cells. B6 (H2b) cells into BALB/c (H2d) mice; tissues taken at day 7 or 14. As for this clone: The target antigen is unknown. Gene and germline names: mouse. The read falls 1 residue short of the CDR3 end, and the missing part is taken from the germline J gene.

Study results and caveats: Across patients, clones rarely overlapped, yet motif clusters were shared tissue-specifically. Sampling depth was limited, and the cohort was small and clinically varied.

Only in-frame clones appear in the TCRdb table, and some are missing; sequencing was by immunoSEQ multiplex PCR. The sample gives 4,500 or so clones, roughly 32% of which show up once; roughly 9.6% is in the top ten. V was clipped by 2 bases and J by 1 base, with 9 bases between them. Germline assignment: CDR1 KGHPV and CDR2 FQNQEV (reference sequence). The length of the CDR3 is 15 residues. The sample was skin. The receptor comes from a female BALB/c mouse given C57BL/6 T cells with graft-versus-host disease after an allogeneic hematopoietic cell transplant. The chain links TRBV26 to TRBJ1-3; unclear D gene. The sequenced part of the CDR3 DNA is TGTGCCAGCAGTCTGGTGGGAGGATCTGGAAATACGCTCTAT. It is translated as CASSLVGGSGNTLY. The entire CDR3 sequence reads CASSLVGGSGNTLYF.